The next 22 T cell receptor beta chains were all read from a single sample in a study of blood T cell repertoires in COVID-19. The data were produced by immunoSEQ multiplex PCR, yet TCRdb's version contains in-frame clones alone and is incomplete. The table lists about 250,000 clones, roughly 89% of them singletons. The sequenced sample consisted of peripheral blood. The source is a woman aged 40 to 50 who had recovered from COVID-19.

J is TRBJ1-2 and V is TRBV5-1, with 8 positions matching TRBD1. Looked up from germline, CDR1 is SGHRS and CDR2 is YFSETQ. This CDR3 has 12 residues. Germline trimming cut 4 bases from V and 8 bases from J; bases unmatched to any gene: 4. The chain's CDR3 is CASSLGTGGYTF. Written as DNA, the CDR3 is TGCGCCAGCAGCCTGGGGACAGGAGGCTACACCTTC.

CDR3 nucleotides: TGTGCCAGCAGTTTCGGAGAGTCGGCAGATACGCAGTATTTT. Protein product: CASSFGESADTQYF. This sequence joins TRBV27 and TRBJ2-3; unclear D gene. Trimming removed 3 bases at V and 4 bases at J, with 11 bases between. The CDR3 has 14 amino acids. The germline gives CDR1 MNHEY, CDR2 SMNVEV (reference sequence).

The genes are TRBV5-6 and TRBJ1-3; 9 positions agree with TRBD1. The V and J ends lost 3 bases and 0 bases, in that order; junction bases with no gene match: 13. The CDR3 runs 19 residues. CDR1 and CDR2 (germline): SGHDT, YYEEEE. As DNA, the CDR3 is TGTGCCAGCAGCTCTATGGGACAGGGACCCCCTCACTCTGGAAACACCATATATTTT. The encoded protein is CASSSMGQGPPHSGNTIYF.

This chain links TRBV29-1 with TRBJ2-1, with TRBD2 matching over 8 bases. The length of the CDR3 is 13 residues. V lost 6 bases to trimming and J lost 7 bases; unmatched junction nucleotides: 8. Germline CDR1 reads SQVTM; CDR2 reads ANQGSEA. CDR3 sequence: CSVGKREYNEQFF. The DNA for the CDR3 is TGCAGCGTGGGCAAGCGGGAGTATAATGAGCAGTTCTTC.

This clone was observed once. The V call is TRBV9, the J call TRBJ2-5; 11 bases match TRBD2. Germline values: CDR1 SGDLS, CDR2 YYNGEE. This CDR3 spans 15 amino acids. V was pared by 3 bases and J by 4 bases, with 5 bases of the junction left unmatched. Here the CDR3 DNA reads TGTGCCAGCAGCGGTAGCGGGAGGGCCTCAGAGACCCAGTACTTC. This codes for CASSGSGRASETQYF.

The rearrangement joins TRBV5-4 to TRBJ1-1, with a tentative D call TRBD1 (5 bases). Trimming removed 4 bases from V and 5 bases from J, with 18 bases in between. This CDR3 region has 15 residues. Germline CDR1 reads SGHNT; CDR2 reads YYREEE (reference sequence). The CDR3 coding sequence is TGTGCCAGCAGCCCTTTCGGGGCCCGGGGGACTGAAGCTTTCTTT. This encodes CASSPFGARGTEAFF. The full variable domain, with the rest looked up from reference TRBV5-4 and TRBJ1-1, is ETGVTQSPTHLIKTRGQQVTLRCSSQSGHNTVSWYQQALGQGPQFIFQYYREEENGRGNFPPRFSGLQFPNYSSELNVNALELDDSALYLCASSPFGARGTEAFFGQGTRLTVV.

The genes are TRBV6-5 and TRBJ1-2, with D possibly matching TRBD1 (5 bases). The CDR3 is 11 residues long. CDR1 and CDR2 from the germline V gene are MNHEY and SVGAGI. Trimming pared 6 bases from V and 6 bases from J, leaving 8 bases between. The CDR3: CASRGPDGYTF. DNA for the CDR3: TGTGCCAGCAGGGGGCCGGATGGCTACACCTTC.

The V call is TRBV28, the J call TRBJ1-3; 10 bases align to TRBD1. Germline CDR1 and CDR2: MDHEN and SYDVKM. The V and J ends lost 6 bases and 1 base, in that order; junction bases with no gene match: 6. The CDR3 is 16 residues long. This CDR3 reads CASRPRQGASGNTIYF. In nucleotides, the CDR3 is TGTGCCAGCAGGCCCCGACAGGGGGCGTCTGGAAACACCATATATTTT.

The chain is built from TRBV7-2 and TRBJ2-5; 8 nucleotides align to TRBD2. CDR1 and CDR2 (germline): SGHTA, FQGNSA. Unmatched junction bases numbered 8, after V lost 3 bases and J lost 5 bases. There are 15 residues in the CDR3. CDR3 sequence reads: CASSLMAGGGETQYF. DNA for the CDR3: TGTGCCAGCAGCTTGATGGCGGGGGGCGGGGAGACCCAGTACTTC.

On this clone itself: Its ends do not fully match the called genes, so a read error is possible. CDR3 sequence (DNA): TGTGCCAGCAGCTTGCATGGGGGGGAACCCACAAGGGACTTC. Translated, it gives CASSLHGGEPTRDF. The chain links TRBV5-4 to TRBJ2-5, with 7 bases identical to TRBD2. Germline values: CDR1 SGHNT, CDR2 YYREEE (reference sequence). The CDR3 is 14 amino acids.

This sequence joins TRBV11-3 and TRBJ1-2, with TRBD1 identical over 7 bases. Trimming cost V 3 bases and J 1 base; bases outside gene matches: 11. The CDR3 is 17 amino acids. In germline, CDR1 is SGHNT, CDR2 YENEEA. This chain's CDR3 is CASSLFTGELNNYGYTF. CDR3 DNA sequence: TGTGCCAGCAGCTTGTTTACAGGGGAATTAAATAACTATGGCTACACCTTC.

In this sample, this clone turned up a few times. CDR3 sequence reads: CASSKMRFLSYEQYV. The CDR3 DNA sequence: TGTGCCAGCAGCAAAATGCGCTTTTTATCCTACGAGCAGTACGTC. The chain joins TRBV21-1 to TRBJ2-7; the D call in the table, TRBD2, was not verified against the DNA. TRBV21-1 is noted as a pseudogene. The CDR3 consists of 15 residues.

The chain is built from TRBV18 and TRBJ2-6, with TRBD1 identical over 8 bases. V lost 2 bases to trimming and J lost 0 bases; unmatched junction nucleotides: 3. Per the germline V gene, CDR1 is KGHSH and CDR2 is LQKENI. The CDR3 is 17 residues long. The CDR3 reads CASSPRTGSSGANVLTF. CDR3 DNA: TGTGCCAGCTCACCAAGGACAGGGAGCTCTGGGGCCAACGTCCTGACTTTC.

The chain carries TRBV5-1 and TRBJ1-6; 7 bases agree with TRBD1. Germline V gene lookup returns CDR1 SGHRS and CDR2 YFSETQ. Germline trimming cut 0 bases from V and 6 bases from J; bases unmatched to any gene: 6. The CDR3 loop spans 16 amino acids. In nucleotides, the CDR3 is TGCGCCAGCAGCTTGGTTCGAAGGGACAGTAATTCACCCCTCCACTTT. Its translation: CASSLVRRDSNSPLHF. The variable domain in full, completed from reference TRBV5-1 and TRBJ1-6, reads KAGVTQTPRYLIKTRGQQVTLSCSPISGHRSVSWYQQTPGQGLQFLFEYFSETQRNKGNFPGRFSGRQFSNSRSEMNVSTLELGDSALYLCASSLVRRDSNSPLHFGNGTRLTVT.

V usage is TRBV29-1 and J usage is TRBJ1-1, with D unclear. Germline CDR1 is SQVTM and CDR2 is ANQGSEA. The ends were cut back, 4 bases at V and 0 bases at J, with 9 bases in the middle. The CDR3 covers 13 residues. CDR3 sequence (DNA): TGCAGCGTTGGGCACAGATTGAACACTGAAGCTTTCTTT. Encoded protein: CSVGHRLNTEAFF.

V gene TRBV3-1 (or the pseudogene TRBV3-2) combines with J gene TRBJ1-1, with 7 bases matching TRBD1. The J segment lost 5 bases and the V segment lost 7 bases, leaving 13 bases of the junction unmatched. Germline values: CDR1 LGHDT, CDR2 YNNKEL (reference sequence). This CDR3 is 15 amino acids long. DNA of the CDR3: TGTGCCAGCAACCAGAGGGGGCGGGGTGATACTGAAGCTTTCTTT. It is translated as CASNQRGRGDTEAFF.

The rearrangement uses TRBV7-9 and TRBJ1-1; the D is unclear. The germline CDR1 and CDR2 sequences are SEHNR and FQNEAQ (reference sequence). V gave up 5 bases and J gave up 5 bases, with 18 bases separating them. The CDR3 has 15 amino acids. In DNA form, the CDR3 reads TGTGCCAGCAGCCCCGAGCCAGGATTTATAACTGAAGCTTTCTTT. Amino acid sequence: CASSPEPGFITEAFF.

This clone was seen a single time. The chain combines TRBV19 with TRBJ1-5, with D tentatively TRBD1 (6 bases). CDR3 length: 16 residues. The germline V and J ends were trimmed by 6 bases and 0 bases, with 15 bases remaining between them. CDR1 LNHDA and CDR2 SQIVND come from the germline V gene (reference sequence). CDR3 nucleotide sequence: TGTGCCAGTAGGCTACAGGGACCCTATAGCAATCAGCCCCAGCATTTT. It yields the protein CASRLQGPYSNQPQHF.

The CDR3 sequence: CASSFQRGPTDTQYF. As DNA, the CDR3 is TGTGCCAGCAGCTTTCAGCGGGGCCCCACAGATACGCAGTATTTT. The chain employs TRBV5-4 and TRBJ2-3; the match to TRBD2 covers 7 bases. The CDR3 loop spans 15 amino acids. Trimming took 2 bases from V and 2 from J; bases not matched to a gene: 5. Per the germline V gene, CDR1 is SGHNT and CDR2 is YYREEE (reference sequence).

This sequence joins TRBV11-2 and TRBJ1-2, with 7 bases lining up with TRBD1. The CDR3 length is 15 residues. Germline-derived CDR1 and CDR2 are SGHAT and FQNNGV. V lost 1 base, J lost 4 bases, and 6 bases stayed unmatched. The CDR3: CASSLGTQGGYGYTF. CDR3 in DNA: TGTGCCAGCAGCTTAGGGACTCAGGGGGGCTATGGCTACACCTTC. Full variable domain (outside the CDR3, taken from reference TRBV11-2 and TRBJ1-2): EAGVAQSPRYKIIEKRQSVAFWCNPISGHATLYWYQQILGQGPKLLIQFQNNGVVDDSQLPKDRFSAERLKGVDSTLKIQPAKLEDSAVYLCASSLGTQGGYGYTFGSGTRLTVV.

The CDR3 DNA is TGCGCCAGCAGCTTAGGGGGCGCAGATACGCAGTATTTT. This translates into CASSLGGADTQYF. The chain joins TRBV5-1 to TRBJ2-3; 7 bases line up with TRBD1. The CDR3 runs to 13 residues. J gave up 4 bases and V 2 bases, and 1 base lay outside the gene matches. Germline V gene sequence: CDR1 SGHRS, CDR2 YFSETQ.

V usage is TRBV13 and J usage is TRBJ2-7, with TRBD1 matching 9 bases. Germline-derived CDR1 and CDR2 are PRHDT and FYEKMQ (reference sequence). The CDR3 runs to 15 residues. Trimming took 5 bases from V and 5 from J; bases not matched to a gene: 10. The CDR3 region has the DNA TGTGCCAGCAGCCCCACGACAGGGGGGGCCGACGAGCAGTACTTC. It translates to CASSPTTGGADEQYF. Drawing the rest from reference TRBV13 and TRBJ2-7, the complete variable domain is AAGVIQSPRHLIKEKRETATLKCYPIPRHDTVYWYQQGPGQDPQFLISFYEKMQSDKGSIPDRFSAQQFSDYHSELNMSSLELGDSALYFCASSPTTGGADEQYFGPGTRLTVT.